This is a list of T cell receptor beta chains from one sample in a study of shared clonotypes between healthy human individuals. TCRdb's copy holds only in-frame clones and misses some; the assay was immunoSEQ multiplex PCR. Seen here are 2 million to 2.5 million clones, 90% to 96% observed once, and the top ten hold over 0.1%. Sequencing input: naive CD4+ T cells sorted from blood. All receptors come from a man in his late teens or twenties in good health. Both conserved end residues are part of each CDR3. A D gene is named only where the DNA matches it firmly. Size is stated for part of the rows, as once, few or many counts, or as a class when the clone is expanded.

j_gene,abundance,v_gene,d_gene,CDR3aa,CDR3nt
TRBJ2-1,NA,TRBV30,TRBD2,CACLAGSYNEQFF,TGTGCCTGTCTAGCGGGATCCTACAATGAGCAGTTCTTC
TRBJ2-7,once,TRBV7-2,NA,CASSSQGIALYEQYF,TGTGCCAGCAGCTCCCAGGGGATTGCCCTCTACGAGCAGTACTTC
TRBJ2-1,NA,TRBV11-2,NA,CASSLDGFYEQFF,TGTGCCAGCAGCTTAGATGGGTTCTATGAGCAGTTCTTC
TRBJ2-3,NA,TRBV7-2,NA,CASSYQGGGETQYF,TGTGCCAGCAGCTACCAAGGCGGCGGGGAAACGCAGTATTTT
TRBJ2-7,NA,TRBV10-3,TRBD1,CAISPGTGNPEQYF,TGTGCCATCAGTCCCGGGACAGGGAATCCCGAGCAGTACTTC
TRBJ1-4,NA,TRBV4-1,NA,CASSQDRGGGNEKLFF,TGCGCCAGCAGCCAAGATCGGGGCGGGGGGAATGAAAAACTGTTTTTT
TRBJ1-2,NA,TRBV4-3,NA,CASSQDWGTLPGGYTF,TGCGCCAGCAGCCAAGATTGGGGGACTCTTCCCGGAGGCTACACCTTC
TRBJ1-1,NA,TRBV2,NA,CASSLQGRMNTEAFF,TGTGCCAGCAGTCTACAGGGTCGGATGAACACTGAAGCTTTCTTT
TRBJ2-2,NA,TRBV28,NA,CAVGPGELFF,TGTGCCGTAGGGCCGGGGGAGCTGTTTTTT
TRBJ2-7,NA,TRBV7-9,NA,CASSAPRGMLNEQYF,TGTGCCAGCAGCGCACCCAGGGGTATGCTGAATGAGCAGTACTTC
TRBJ1-3,NA,TRBV9,NA,CASSVEGNPGNTIYF,TGTGCCAGCAGCGTAGAAGGGAATCCTGGAAACACCATATATTTT
TRBJ2-7,NA,TRBV18,NA,CASSPSEGVKSYEQYF,TGTGCCAGCTCACCAAGTGAGGGGGTGAAATCCTACGAGCAGTACTTC
TRBJ2-2,NA,TRBV4-3,NA,CASSQDSILAQHTGELFF,TGCGCCAGCAGCCAAGATTCAATCCTAGCGCAACACACCGGGGAGCTGTTTTTT
TRBJ2-7,NA,TRBV11-3,NA,CASSSTGAGEQYF,TGTGCCAGCAGCTCCACAGGGGCGGGGGAGCAGTACTTC
TRBJ1-1,NA,TRBV6-5,TRBD1,CASSLWTGVGTEAFF,TGTGCCAGCAGTTTATGGACAGGGGTGGGCACTGAAGCTTTCTTT
TRBJ2-1,NA,TRBV7-9,NA,CASSPNKKSSVNEQFF,TGTGCCAGCAGCCCTAACAAAAAATCCAGCGTAAATGAGCAGTTCTTC
TRBJ1-6,NA,TRBV11-2,NA,CASSLESADNSPLHF,TGTGCCAGCAGCTTAGAAAGCGCGGATAATTCACCCCTCCACTTT
TRBJ2-1,NA,TRBV30,NA,CAWSLQDKQFF,TGTGCCTGGAGTCTCCAGGACAAGCAGTTCTTC
TRBJ1-6,once,TRBV7-8,TRBD1,CASSLPRQGRNSPLHF,TGTGCCAGCAGCTTACCAAGACAGGGGCGTAATTCACCCCTCCACTTT
TRBJ2-1,NA,TRBV4-1,TRBD2,CASSGLAGVYSYNEQFF,TGCGCCAGCAGCGGTCTAGCGGGTGTCTATTCCTACAATGAGCAGTTCTTC
TRBJ2-7,NA,TRBV2,TRBD1,CASRGTGRTYEQYF,TGTGCCAGCAGGGGGACAGGGCGAACCTACGAGCAGTACTTC
TRBJ2-7,once,TRBV7-2,NA,CASSRDGTYEGQYF,TGTGCCAGCAGCCGGGACGGGACCTACGAAGGGCAGTACTTC
TRBJ2-3,NA,TRBV7-9,NA,CASSLETSASTDTQYF,TGTGCCAGCAGCTTAGAAACCAGTGCTAGCACAGATACGCAGTATTTT
TRBJ2-7,NA,TRBV2,TRBD1,CASNLQGALTEQYF,TGTGCCAGCAACTTACAGGGGGCGCTAACCGAGCAGTACTTC
TRBJ2-6,NA,TRBV30,NA,CAWSEGGAGANVLTF,TGTGCCTGGAGTGAGGGTGGAGCTGGGGCCAACGTCCTGACTTTC
TRBJ2-1,NA,TRBV2,TRBD1,CASTLGTGGYNEQFF,TGTGCCAGTACCCTTGGGACAGGGGGCTACAATGAGCAGTTCTTC
TRBJ1-6,NA,TRBV27,TRBD1,CASKTGQDGRSPLHF,TGTGCCAGCAAAACCGGACAGGACGGGCGTTCACCCCTCCACTTT
TRBJ2-3,NA,TRBV9,NA,CASSVGGITDTQYF,TGTGCCAGCAGCGTAGGCGGCATCACAGATACGCAGTATTTT
TRBJ2-3,NA,TRBV18,NA,CASSPVDTDTQYF,TGTGCCAGCTCCCCTGTTGACACAGATACGCAGTATTTT
TRBJ2-1,NA,TRBV5-1,TRBD2,CASSWRTSGNEQFF,TGCGCCAGCAGCTGGCGGACTAGCGGCAATGAGCAGTTCTTC
TRBJ2-2,NA,TRBV7-8,NA,CASSLAVTGELFF,TGTGCCAGCAGCTTAGCAGTTACCGGGGAGCTGTTTTTT
TRBJ2-7,NA,TRBV5-1,NA,CASSPSDENYEQYF,TGCGCCAGCAGTCCCTCGGACGAGAACTACGAGCAGTACTTC
TRBJ1-4,NA,TRBV18,TRBD1,CASSPNGQGANEKLFF,TGTGCCAGCTCACCAAATGGACAGGGTGCTAATGAAAAACTGTTTTTT
TRBJ2-5,NA,TRBV25-1,NA,CASSGYLGGEGTLETQYF,TGTGCCAGCAGTGGATACCTGGGGGGCGAAGGTACGCTGGAGACCCAGTACTTC
TRBJ1-1,NA,TRBV28,NA,CASSVFTSNTEAFF,TGTGCCAGCAGTGTCTTCACCTCGAACACTGAAGCTTTCTTT
TRBJ1-4,NA,TRBV10-3,NA,CATWQGNEKLFF,TGTGCCACCTGGCAGGGGAATGAAAAACTGTTTTTT
TRBJ1-2,NA,TRBV28,NA,CASTYPLEVRQKYGYTF,TGTGCCAGCACTTACCCCCTCGAGGTACGTCAGAAGTATGGCTACACCTTC